The 30 T cell receptor beta chains below were found in one sample sequenced in a study of blood T cells in healthy people across ages. Combining a sample-barcoded 5' primer with a J-beta primer mix, a second PCR ran for roughly 7 to 12 cycles. TCRdb processed the 5' RACE reads anew with MiXCR; each CDR3 protein has one entry. The table includes about 1.5 million distinct CDR3 sequences, roughly 40% detected once. Sample: blood. The receptors derive from a woman aged 18-29 years in good health.

This clonotype was seen a few times. This chain joins TRBV28 and TRBJ2-7; TRBD2 aligns across 10 bases. CDR3 length: 15 residues. Germline CDR1 and CDR2: MDHEN and SYDVKM. V lost 3 bases, J lost 7 bases, and 9 bases stayed unmatched. The CDR3 is CASSFSLAGALEQYF. For the CDR3, the DNA is TGTGCCAGCAGTTTCTCGCTAGCGGGGGCTCTTGAGCAGTACTTC.

The genes are TRBV20-1 and TRBJ2-3; no reliable D call. The V end lost 0 bases, the J end lost 3 bases, and 10 bases lay between the germline ends. The CDR3 sequence is 14 residues long. CDR1 is DFQATT and CDR2 is SNEGSKA in the germline V gene (reference sequence). The CDR3 region is CSARDYTGTDTQYF. CDR3 DNA sequence: TGCAGTGCTAGAGATTATACCGGGACAGATACGCAGTATTTT.

This clonotype was detected only once. The junction differs from germline at one of its ends, possibly a read error. This chain links TRBV5-4 with TRBJ1-6, with TRBD1 identical over 8 bases. Germline V gene data show CDR1 as SGHNT and CDR2 as YYREEE (reference sequence). The CDR3 loop spans 17 amino acids. The CDR3: CASSAGQASSYNSPPHF. The CDR3 DNA follows: TGTGCCAGCAGCGCGGGACAGGCGAGCTCCTATAATTCACCCCCCCACTTT.

The chain carries TRBV13 and TRBJ1-2, with a weak D call TRBD1 (6 bases). With 5 bases removed from V and 8 bases from J, the gap between germline ends came to 18 bases. This CDR3 contains 14 residues. The V gene's germline CDR1 is PRHDT and CDR2 FYEKMQ (reference sequence). The CDR3 DNA sequence: TGTGCCAGCAGCCCGTTTACAGGGTCCCTAGGCTACACCTTC. Its translation is CASSPFTGSLGYTF. Complete variable domain (other parts from reference TRBV13 and TRBJ1-2): AAGVIQSPRHLIKEKRETATLKCYPIPRHDTVYWYQQGPGQDPQFLISFYEKMQSDKGSIPDRFSAQQFSDYHSELNMSSLELGDSALYFCASSPFTGSLGYTFGSGTRLTVV.

V is TRBV4-2 and J is TRBJ2-7; D remains ambiguous. CDR1 and CDR2 from the germline V gene are LGHNA and YNFKEQ. The V end was cut by 1 base, the J end by 5 bases, with 24 bases between. The CDR3 consists of 18 residues. CDR3 coding DNA: TGTGCCAGCAGCCAAGCAGGAGTGGCGAAGATACCTCCTAACGAGCAGTACTTC. Encoded protein: CASSQAGVAKIPPNEQYF.

The gene calls are TRBV27 and TRBJ2-7; 12 bases are shared with TRBD2. The CDR3 contains 15 residues. Looked up from germline, CDR1 is MNHEY and CDR2 is SMNVEV (reference sequence). The ends lost 0 bases at V and 7 bases at J; junction bases unmatched: 4. Here the CDR3 DNA reads TGTGCCAGCAGTTTATCGACTAGCGGGAGCAATGAGCAGTACTTC. Translation gives CASSLSTSGSNEQYF.

The V gene is TRBV11-2, the J gene TRBJ1-2; tentative D call: TRBD1 (5 bases). Trimming cost V 0 bases and J 8 bases, with 22 bases left between them. The CDR3 is made up of 17 amino acids. Germline V gives CDR1 SGHAT, CDR2 FQNNGV. CDR3 in DNA: TGTGCCAGCAGCTTAGACAACGCCGTATGGGGGTTTGAGGGCTACACCTTC. The encoded protein is CASSLDNAVWGFEGYTF.

This clonotype has a handful of counts. V and J are TRBV20-1 and TRBJ2-3; 8 bases map to TRBD2. V lost 1 base and J lost 3; bases outside the gene matches: 3. Germline CDR1 DFQATT, CDR2 SNEGSKA (reference sequence). The CDR3 spans 14 residues. CDR3 DNA sequence: TGCAGTGCTAGAGGAAGCGGGGGAACAGATACGCAGTATTTT. Its protein product is CSARGSGGTDTQYF.

This clonotype was recorded many times. V is TRBV5-1 and J is TRBJ2-5; D gene unclear. The V end lost 1 base, the J end lost 1 base, and 11 bases lay between the germline ends. Germline loops: CDR1 SGHRS, CDR2 YFSETQ. The CDR3 is 15 residues long. The CDR3 here is CASSLSSISQETQYF. The CDR3 DNA reads as TGCGCCAGCAGCTTGTCCTCCATATCCCAAGAGACCCAGTACTTC.

This clonotype was counted between two and nine times. J is TRBJ2-4 and V is TRBV9, with D perhaps matching TRBD2 (6 bases). This CDR3 comprises 16 residues. V lost 4 bases and J 13 bases, leaving 27 bases between the germline ends. CDR1 and CDR2 from the germline V gene are SGDLS and YYNGEE. The CDR3, as DNA: TGTGCCAGCAGCCCTCGTTCGTCGGCCTCAGCGGGTGAGCAGTACTTC. This translates into CASSPRSSASAGEQYF.

In its sample, this clonotype was seen a few times. V usage is TRBV29-1 and J usage is TRBJ1-2; D is ambiguous. CDR1 is SQVTM and CDR2 is ANQGSEA in the germline V gene. The CDR3 runs to 13 residues. Deletions cut 3 bases from V and 3 bases from J, with 11 bases between. Here the CDR3 DNA reads TGCAGCGTTGATGACGGCGGTGACTATGGCTACACCTTC. Residues: CSVDDGGDYGYTF.

This chain joins TRBV20-1 and TRBJ2-7; 10 bases map to TRBD2. In germline, CDR1 is DFQATT, CDR2 SNEGSKA (reference sequence). This CDR3 is 16 amino acids long. The junction had 12 bases not matched to a gene; V was cut back by 0 bases and J by 7 bases. This chain's CDR3 is CSARDLGSGRPWEQYF. CDR3 bases: TGCAGTGCTAGAGATCTGGGTAGCGGGAGGCCCTGGGAGCAGTACTTC.

The V gene is TRBV19, the J gene TRBJ2-5; tentatively, D is TRBD1 (6 bases). The J call is in doubt because the DNA end fits TRBJ2-7 better. Per germline, CDR1 LNHDA and CDR2 SQIVND (reference sequence). The CDR3 consists of 14 residues. CDR3 DNA: TGTGCCAGTAGTTCGCGACAGGATTCCTACGAGCAGTACTTC. As protein: CASSSRQDSYEQYF.

This CDR3 is CSATKRTSGSAEQFF. For the CDR3, the DNA is TGCAGTGCTACAAAACGGACTAGCGGGAGCGCTGAGCAGTTCTTC. The gene calls are TRBV20-1 and TRBJ2-1; 13 bases align to TRBD2. This CDR3 contains 15 residues. CDR1 DFQATT and CDR2 SNEGSKA come from the germline V gene (reference sequence). V dropped 4 bases and J dropped 9; count of bases not matched to a gene: 9.

This clonotype appeared many times. The chain couples TRBV2 to TRBJ1-2, with D possibly TRBD1 on 5 matching bases. The CDR3 contains 13 residues. V lost 7 bases and J 4 bases, leaving 13 bases between the germline ends. Germline CDR1 and CDR2: SNHLY and FYNNEI. The CDR3 here is CASNPGEGYGYTF. CDR3 DNA: TGTGCCAGCAATCCGGGGGAGGGCTATGGCTACACCTTC.

The genes are TRBV2 and TRBJ2-2, with unresolved D. Per the germline V gene, CDR1 is SNHLY and CDR2 is FYNNEI. CDR3 length: 15 amino acids. With 8 bases removed from V and 6 bases from J, the gap between germline ends came to 19 bases. CDR3 sequence: CASHLETFGAGELFF. The CDR3 DNA reads as TGTGCCAGCCATCTAGAGACGTTTGGGGCCGGGGAGCTGTTTTTT.

There are a few counts of this clonotype. The gene calls are TRBV6-5 and TRBJ1-2; 7 positions agree with TRBD1. The CDR3 sequence is 13 residues long. The germline V gene has CDR1 MNHEY and CDR2 SVGAGI. The V and J ends lost 5 bases and 3 bases, in that order; junction bases with no gene match: 3. The CDR3 nucleotides are TGTGCCAGCAGTAACAGGGGCTACTATGGCTACACCTTC. It is translated as CASSNRGYYGYTF.

With regard to this clonotype: This may be a read error, as it is one base from a much larger clone. The J gene is TRBJ2-7, the V gene TRBV25-1, with D possibly being TRBD1 (5 bases). From germline, CDR1 is MGHDK and CDR2 SYGVNS. V was cut by 1 base and J by 7 bases, with 17 bases left in between. This CDR3 region has 15 residues. The CDR3 protein is CASSESQGSYNEQYF. For the CDR3, the DNA is TGTGCCAGCAGTGAATCCCAGGGCTCCTACAATGAGCAGTACTTC.

This clonotype was detected ten times or more. The rearrangement links TRBV13 to TRBJ2-1; no clear D. CDR3 length: 13 residues. Germline assignment: CDR1 PRHDT and CDR2 FYEKMQ (reference sequence). The germline V and J ends were trimmed by 0 bases and 9 bases, with 9 bases remaining between them. The CDR3 DNA reads as TGTGCCAGCAGCTTAGGATCATACGGTGAGCAGTTCTTC. Its translation: CASSLGSYGEQFF.

This clonotype occurred a few times. This sequence joins TRBV6-4 and TRBJ2-1; TRBD2 aligns across 8 bases. Unmatched junction bases numbered 8, after V lost 0 bases and J lost 7 bases. Per germline, CDR1 MRHNA and CDR2 SNTAGT. CDR3 length equals 16 residues. DNA of the CDR3: TGTGCCAGCAGTGACTCGTTTACGGGGGGGCGGAATGAGCAGTTCTTC. Protein sequence: CASSDSFTGGRNEQFF.

This clonotype was recorded a few times. The chain carries TRBV7-2 and TRBJ2-1, with D perhaps matching TRBD2 (7 bases). The CDR3 contains 15 residues. V lost 1 base and J 7 bases, leaving 14 bases between the germline ends. Germline loops: CDR1 SGHTA, CDR2 FQGNSA. This CDR3 reads CASSLGGGGWNEQFF. The DNA of the CDR3 is TGTGCCAGCAGCTTAGGTGGGGGGGGCTGGAATGAGCAGTTCTTC.

This chain links TRBV4-2 with TRBJ2-5, with 12 nucleotides matching TRBD2. The CDR3 totals 15 residues. Per the germline V gene, CDR1 is LGHNA and CDR2 is YNFKEQ. Germline trimming cut 0 bases from V and 7 bases from J; bases unmatched to any gene: 3. Here the CDR3 reads CASSQEETSGGTQYF. The CDR3 coding sequence is TGTGCCAGCAGCCAAGAAGAGACTAGCGGGGGGACCCAGTACTTC.

This clonotype has more than one count but fewer than ten. The gene calls are TRBV10-3 and TRBJ1-2; 10 nucleotides agree with TRBD1. The CDR3 contains 14 residues. The germline CDR1 and CDR2 sequences are ENHRY and SYGVKD. J gave up 7 bases and V 4 bases, and 6 bases lay outside the gene matches. CDR3 loop: CAISGTGGPFGYTF. The DNA of the CDR3 is TGTGCCATCAGTGGGACAGGGGGACCGTTTGGCTACACCTTC.

This clonotype was counted once. One junction end disagrees with the germline gene, perhaps due to a read error. CDR3 protein: CSTRDPKGDYGYTF. The DNA for the CDR3 is TGCAGTACTAGAGACCCTAAAGGGGACTATGGCTACACCTTC. The V and J genes are TRBV20-1 and TRBJ1-2, with D possibly TRBD1 on 5 matching bases. There are 14 residues in the CDR3. The germline V gene has CDR1 DFQATT and CDR2 SNEGSKA (reference sequence).

This chain links TRBV4-2 with TRBJ2-1; possibly TRBD1 or TRBD2 for D (5 bases each). CDR3 length equals 12 residues. Trimming shortened V by 5 bases and J by 8 bases, and 10 bases separated the two germline ends. Germline-derived CDR1 and CDR2 are LGHNA and YNFKEQ. CDR3 nucleotides: TGTGCCAGCAGCAGGGACCTTTATGAGCAGTTCTTC. Its protein product is CASSRDLYEQFF.

This clonotype was observed a few times. This sequence joins TRBV5-1 and TRBJ2-1; D might be TRBD1 or TRBD2, each matching 5 bases. V was shortened by 4 bases and J by 0 bases, with 17 bases between the two germline ends. The CDR3 loop spans 17 amino acids. Germline values: CDR1 SGHRS, CDR2 YFSETQ. CDR3 residues: CASSPRGRTVSYNEQFF. CDR3 coding DNA: TGCGCCAGCAGCCCCCGGGGCCGAACAGTCTCCTACAATGAGCAGTTCTTC. Drawing the rest from reference TRBV5-1 and TRBJ2-1, the complete variable domain is KAGVTQTPRYLIKTRGQQVTLSCSPISGHRSVSWYQQTPGQGLQFLFEYFSETQRNKGNFPGRFSGRQFSNSRSEMNVSTLELGDSALYLCASSPRGRTVSYNEQFFGPGTRLTVL.

The rearrangement links TRBV19 to TRBJ1-5; a possible D gene is TRBD1 (5 bases). From germline, CDR1 is LNHDA and CDR2 SQIVND (reference sequence). With 7 bases removed from V and 4 bases from J, the gap between germline ends came to 17 bases. The CDR3 covers 15 residues. CDR3 sequence (DNA): TGTGCCAGTACCGATAGCGGGGGGACGAATCAGCCCCAGCATTTT. As protein: CASTDSGGTNQPQHF. Filled out from reference TRBV19 and TRBJ1-5, the complete variable domain reads DGGITQSPKYLFRKEGQNVTLSCEQNLNHDAMYWYRQDPGQGLRLIYYSQIVNDFQKGDIAEGYSVSREKKESFPLTVTSAQKNPTAFYLCASTDSGGTNQPQHFGDGTRLSIL.

The gene calls are TRBV24-1 and TRBJ1-2; no reliable D call. Germline assignment: CDR1 KGHDR and CDR2 SFDVKD. The CDR3 is 12 amino acids. V was clipped by 3 bases and J by 2 bases, with 3 bases between them. For the CDR3, the DNA is TGTGCCACCAGTGATGCAAACTATGGCTACACCTTC. Encoded protein: CATSDANYGYTF.

The V and J genes are TRBV6-5 and TRBJ2-3; possibly TRBD1 for D (5 bases). Germline CDR1 is MNHEY and CDR2 is SVGAGI. Between the trimmed V and J ends, which lost 2 bases and 5 bases, there was a span of 14 bases. The CDR3 sequence is 15 residues long. CDR3 sequence reads: CASSYALWGGDTQYF. The CDR3 coding sequence is TGTGCCAGCAGTTACGCGCTCTGGGGCGGAGATACGCAGTATTTT.

The chain is built from TRBV12-3 or TRBV12-4 and TRBJ1-5; perhaps TRBD1 as D (5 bases). The length of the CDR3 is 15 residues. With 6 bases removed from V and 0 bases from J, the gap between germline ends came to 12 bases. The CDR3 sequence: CASSAGGVSNQPQHF. As DNA, the CDR3 is TGTGCCAGCAGCGCCGGGGGGGTTAGCAATCAGCCCCAGCATTTT.